Listed below are T cell receptor beta chains from one sample, sequenced in a study of Graves' ophthalmopathy and Graves' hyperthyroidism. TCRdb re-analysed the multiplex PCR reads in MiXCR, keeping a single row per CDR3 protein. The table shows 150,000 or so distinct CDR3 sequences, with around 40% occurring only once. The material sequenced was peripheral blood. The source of these receptors is a man between 25 and 39 years old with Graves' ophthalmopathy. Both conserved end residues are part of each CDR3. D genes are given only for firm matches. Only some rows state a clone size, as once, few, many or a class for expanded clones.

abundance	v_gene	d_gene	j_gene	CDR3aa	CDR3nt
many	TRBV30	TRBD2	TRBJ2-7	CAWSDRGLAVKYEQYF	TGTGCCTGGAGTGACAGGGGACTAGCGGTTAAGTACGAGCAGTACTTC
many	TRBV6-2/TRBV6-3	TRBD2	TRBJ2-7	CASSYLTSGSSYEQYF	TGTGCCAGCAGTTACCTGACTAGCGGGAGTTCCTACGAGCAGTACTTC
many	TRBV4-1	NA	TRBJ1-5	CASSQLFTANQPQHF	TGCGCCAGCAGCCAACTATTTACGGCCAATCAGCCCCAGCATTTT
few	TRBV7-2	TRBD1	TRBJ2-7	CASSPSRTGYEQYF	TGTGCCAGCAGCCCTAGTAGGACAGGCTACGAGCAGTACTTC
NA	TRBV12-3/TRBV12-4	TRBD1	TRBJ1-1	CASTFKTGGEAFF	TGTGCCAGCACCTTTAAGACAGGGGGTGAAGCTTTCTTT
once	TRBV6-1	NA	TRBJ2-2	CASSQQGGTGELFF	TGTGCCAGCAGCCAGCAGGGTGGGACCGGGGAGCTGTTTTTT
many	TRBV27	TRBD1	TRBJ2-7	CASSFNPRFRISTGAASREQYF	TGTGCCAGCAGTTTTAACCCCAGGTTCAGGATATCAACAGGGGCGGCATCGCGGGAGCAGTACTTC
many	TRBV15	NA	TRBJ2-7	CATSRDRAPPGNEQYF	TGTGCCACCAGCAGAGATAGGGCCCCCCCGGGGAACGAGCAGTACTTC
many	TRBV6-1	TRBD1	TRBJ1-1	CASSERTGGTEAFF	TGTGCCAGCAGTGAACGGACAGGGGGCACTGAAGCTTTCTTT
NA	TRBV7-2	NA	TRBJ2-5	CASSGDGGFKETQYF	TGTGCCAGCAGCGGGGATGGGGGGTTTAAAGAGACCCAGTACTTC
NA	TRBV18	NA	TRBJ2-2	CASSPGWGPANTGELFF	TGTGCCAGCTCACCAGGGTGGGGACCCGCGAACACCGGGGAGCTGTTTTTT
NA	TRBV20-1	NA	TRBJ2-4	CSAVPLSRSKNIQYF	TGCAGTGCAGTCCCCCTCTCTAGATCCAAAAACATTCAGTACTTC
NA	TRBV28	NA	TRBJ2-7	CASSWTSSVAEQYF	TGTGCCAGCAGCTGGACCTCCTCCGTCGCCGAGCAGTACTTC
NA	TRBV30	NA	TRBJ1-2	CAWSVPGAGGYTF	TGTGCCTGGAGTGTTCCTGGGGCTGGTGGCTACACCTTC
NA	TRBV27	TRBD2	TRBJ2-5	CASSRTSGPQETQYF	TGTGCCAGCAGCAGGACTAGCGGACCTCAAGAGACCCAGTACTTC
many	TRBV12-3/TRBV12-4	NA	TRBJ2-7	CASSFRRGYEQYF	TGTGCCAGCAGTTTCCGTCGGGGCTACGAGCAGTACTTC
NA	TRBV6-5	NA	TRBJ2-7	CACSIRDGTYEQYF	TGTGCCTGTAGTATTCGAGACGGGACCTACGAGCAGTACTTC
many	TRBV6-1	TRBD2	TRBJ2-7	CASSEGVGGAGEQYF	TGTGCCAGCAGTGAAGGGGTGGGAGGGGCAGGCGAGCAGTACTTC
NA	TRBV6-4	NA	TRBJ2-2	CASSRNPDPRAGELFF	TGTGCCAGCAGTAGGAATCCGGACCCGCGGGCCGGGGAGCTGTTTTTT
many	TRBV12-3/TRBV12-4	TRBD1	TRBJ1-2	CASSLGQGVGYTF	TGTGCCAGCAGTTTAGGACAGGGGGTGGGCTACACCTTC
many	TRBV28	TRBD1	TRBJ1-3	CASSFPAGGFGNTIYF	TGTGCCAGCAGTTTCCCGGCAGGGGGCTTTGGAAACACCATATATTTT